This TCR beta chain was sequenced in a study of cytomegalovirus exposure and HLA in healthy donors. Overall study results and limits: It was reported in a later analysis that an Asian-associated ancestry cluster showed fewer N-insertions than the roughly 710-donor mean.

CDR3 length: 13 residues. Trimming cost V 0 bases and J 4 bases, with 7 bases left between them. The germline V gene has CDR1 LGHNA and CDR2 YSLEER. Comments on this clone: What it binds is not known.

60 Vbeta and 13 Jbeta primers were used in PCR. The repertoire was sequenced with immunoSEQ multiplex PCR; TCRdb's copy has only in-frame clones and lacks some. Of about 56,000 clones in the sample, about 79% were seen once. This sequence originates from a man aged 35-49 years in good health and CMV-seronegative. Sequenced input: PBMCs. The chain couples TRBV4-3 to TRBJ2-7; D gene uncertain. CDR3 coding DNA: TGCGCCAGCAGCCAAGATCTATATTACGAGCAGTACTTC. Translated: CASSQDLYYEQYF.